One sample yielded the 9 T cell receptor beta chains listed below, sequenced in a study of blood T cell repertoires in COVID-19. The protocol was immunoSEQ multiplex PCR, while the TCRdb copy is restricted to in-frame clones and leaves out a portion. The table includes hundreds of thousands of clones, around 86% detected once. Material for sequencing was peripheral blood. The source of these receptors is a woman aged 50 to 65 with COVID-19, enrolled during active disease.

V usage is TRBV7-9 and J usage is TRBJ2-3, with a possible D match to TRBD2 (6 bases). Germline V lookup: CDR1 SEHNR, CDR2 FQNEAQ (reference sequence). The V end lost 8 bases, the J end lost 1 base, and 7 bases lay between the germline ends. The CDR3 has 12 residues. The CDR3 DNA sequence: TGTGCCAGCGGGACTGGCACAGATACGCAGTATTTT. Its translation: CASGTGTDTQYF.

This rearrangement joins TRBV5-1 to TRBJ2-7; perhaps TRBD1 as D (5 bases). The CDR3 contains 16 residues. Trimming pared 4 bases from V and 0 bases from J, leaving 17 bases between. Germline V gene sequence: CDR1 SGHRS, CDR2 YFSETQ. CDR3 region: CASSPRQGMSSYEQYF. The DNA of the CDR3 is TGCGCCAGCAGCCCCCGGCAGGGTATGAGCTCCTACGAGCAGTACTTC.

The rearrangement links TRBV11-2 to TRBJ2-4; perhaps TRBD1 as D (7 bases). Germline lookup yields CDR1 SGHAT and CDR2 FQNNGV. This CDR3 contains 18 residues. Trimming removed 1 base at V and 6 bases at J, with 22 bases between. The CDR3 region has the DNA TGTGCCAGCAGCTTAGCGCTAGCGTCCACAGGGGCGGCAAACATTCAGTACTTC. It encodes CASSLALASTGAANIQYF.

V is TRBV6-5 and J is TRBJ1-2; TRBD1 agrees at 9 bases. J was trimmed by 6 bases and V by 0 bases; bases with no gene match: 8. CDR1 and CDR2 (germline): MNHEY, SVGAGI. This CDR3 has 16 amino acids. CDR3 in DNA: TGTGCCAGCAGTTACTCCACAGGGGGCGGATTTGATGGCTACACCTTC. It specifies CASSYSTGGGFDGYTF.

The chain couples TRBV6-5 to TRBJ1-1; 7 bases map to TRBD1. The CDR3 spans 15 residues. Trimming cost V 3 bases and J 4 bases; bases outside gene matches: 8. CDR1 is MNHEY and CDR2 is SVGAGI in the germline V gene. CDR3 sequence (DNA): TGTGCCAGCAGTTATGCGACAGGGACGATCACTGAAGCTTTCTTT. The encoded protein is CASSYATGTITEAFF.

The rearrangement links TRBV3-1 (or the pseudogene TRBV3-2) to TRBJ1-5; the D is unclear. V was pared by 1 base and J by 5 bases, with 9 bases between. Germline V gives CDR1 LGHDT, CDR2 YNNKEL (reference sequence). The length of the CDR3 is 14 residues. The CDR3 DNA follows: TGTGCCAGCAGCCAAGGACATAAGTATCAGCCCCAGCATTTT. It specifies CASSQGHKYQPQHF.

CDR3 amino acids: CASSQGTGTGVEKLFF. CDR3 nucleotide sequence: TGCGCCAGCAGCCAAGGGACAGGGACAGGTGTCGAAAAACTGTTTTTT. The chain recombines TRBV4-3 with TRBJ1-4; 8 bases line up with TRBD1. CDR1 and CDR2 (germline): LGHNA, YSLEER. This CDR3 is built from 16 residues. With V trimmed by 1 base and J by 8 bases, 9 bases remained unmatched.

The rearrangement uses TRBV29-1 and TRBJ2-1; D possibly corresponds to TRBD2 (6 bases). The V gene's germline CDR1 is SQVTM and CDR2 ANQGSEA. The CDR3 sequence is 14 residues long. The V gene lost 7 bases and the J gene lost 6 bases, with 19 bases spanning the gap. Here the CDR3 reads CSGRAGIAFNEQFF. For the CDR3, the DNA is TGCAGCGGCCGGGCGGGGATTGCTTTCAATGAGCAGTTCTTC.

The rearrangement uses TRBV5-1 and TRBJ2-2; tentatively, D is TRBD2 (7 bases). Germline-derived CDR1 and CDR2 are SGHRS and YFSETQ. The CDR3 length is 17 residues. The V end lost 1 base, the J end lost 5 bases, and 18 bases lay between the germline ends. The CDR3 sequence is CASSLPVGGRRTGELFF. The CDR3 coding sequence is TGCGCCAGCAGCTTGCCCGTCGGGGGGCGACGGACCGGGGAGCTGTTTTTT.